The entry that follows covers one T cell receptor (beta chain) sequence. Its antigen remains unidentified. This record comes from a study of T cell repertoires in cytomegalovirus infection. Each CDR3 protein gets one entry after TCRdb re-called the reads with MiXCR. The table records about 60,000 distinct CDR3 sequences, 33% of them present only once. This CDR3 is 18 amino acids long. Germline V CDR1 and CDR2: MNHNY, SVGAGI (reference sequence). The V and J ends lost 6 bases and 4 bases, in that order; junction bases with no gene match: 12. This chain uses TRBV6-6 with TRBJ2-2; 12 nucleotides match TRBD2. Sequencing was done on a sample of PBMCs, sequenced either directly or after in vitro stimulation (not recorded which). The origin of this receptor is a human donor in good health (CMV status not recorded). Some clones in this sample may be carry-over from other donors' samples. DNA for the CDR3: TGTGCCAGCAGCTCTAGGACTAGCGGGACCCTGAGCACCGGGGAGCTGTTTTTT. This gives the protein CASSSRTSGTLSTGELFF.